Only a few counts were recorded for the clone carrying this TCR beta chain. Sequencing used immunoSEQ multiplex PCR; TCRdb keeps in-frame clones, though not all of them. The sample records hundreds of thousands of clones, 80% to 90% being singletons. J lost 2 bases, V lost 3 bases, and 3 bases had no gene match. CDR3 length: 13 amino acids. CDR1 and CDR2 (germline): GTSNPN, SVGIG (reference sequence). This sample is part of a study of shared T cell receptors in the human thymus. These data were also filed under a second study, of human thymus T cells. That report notes: Those donating were healthy Finnish infants in corrective surgery for congenital heart defects. Resections that were taken during corrective heart surgery supplied the thymus tissue. In thymic and blood repertoires alike, V and J usage looked biased. There were highly overlapping thymic repertoires among unrelated individuals, as related research reported.

The genes are TRBV30 and TRBJ1-2; 7 bases align to TRBD1. The TCR originated in a girl less than two years old with a congenital heart defect. The sequenced material came from thymocytes. This CDR3 is CAWSETGNYGYTF. In DNA form, the CDR3 reads TGTGCCTGGAGCGAGACAGGGAACTATGGCTACACCTTC.